A selection of T cell receptor beta chains follows, all from one sample in a study of ipilimumab plus nivolumab after autologous stem cell transplantation. TCRdb's copy holds only in-frame clones and misses some; the assay was immunoSEQ multiplex PCR. The table shows roughly 86,000 clones, with 83% occurring only once. The sequences come from PBMCs, collected in a trial of ipilimumab plus nivolumab as post-transplant consolidation. These receptors all come from a male donor with diffuse large B-cell lymphoma. The CDR3 runs from the conserved cysteine through the conserved F or W. A D gene is named only where the DNA matches it firmly. Clone size is shown for a subset of rows, as once, few, many or a class of expanded clone.

clone size	V gene	D gene	J gene	CDR3 DNA	CDR3 protein
-	TRBV25-1	-	TRBJ1-2	TGTGCCAGCAGTGATATCTCCCGAAACTATGGCTACACCTTC	CASSDISRNYGYTF
once	TRBV25-1	-	TRBJ1-3	TGTGCCAGCAGTGAATACCGGGGGCTGGAAAACACCATATATTTT	CASSEYRGLENTIYF
-	TRBV6-1	TRBD1	TRBJ1-2	TGTGCCAGCAGGACAGGGAATCCCAACTATGGCTACACCTTC	CASRTGNPNYGYTF
-	TRBV5-6	TRBD2	TRBJ2-3	TGTGCCAGCAGCTTGGAGTGTAGCGGCGGGGGTTGCACAGATACGCAGTATTTT	CASSLECSGGGCTDTQYF
-	TRBV5-4	-	TRBJ1-2	TGTGCCAGCAGCTTGGCTGACAGGCCATACGGGGGCTACACCTTC	CASSLADRPYGGYTF
-	TRBV4-1	TRBD1	TRBJ2-3	TGCGCCAGCAGCCCGGGACAGCACACAGATACGCAGTATTTT	CASSPGQHTDTQYF
large	TRBV27	-	TRBJ2-3	TGTGCCAGCCAGCCGAATTCAGTGGGCTCTTGGAATACGCAGTATTTT	CASQPNSVGSWNTQYF
-	TRBV29-1	-	TRBJ2-3	TGCAGCGTTGGGGCGGGGACCCCTAGCACAGATACGCAGTATTTT	CSVGAGTPSTDTQYF
-	TRBV11-3	-	TRBJ2-7	TGTGCCAGCAGCGGGGGATGGGTTGACTCCTACGAGCAGTACTTC	CASSGGWVDSYEQYF
-	TRBV6-4	TRBD2	TRBJ2-3	TGTGCCAGCAGTGACCGGGGGGGAGGAACGTCCGATACGCAGTATTTT	CASSDRGGGTSDTQYF
-	TRBV7-3	-	TRBJ2-5	TGTGCCAGCAGCCACGGAGGAGGAGAACGGGAGACCCAGTACTTC	CASSHGGGERETQYF
once	TRBV7-9	-	TRBJ1-1	TGTGCCAGCAGCCACTATCCCCCATTGAACACTGAAGCTTTCTTT	CASSHYPPLNTEAFF
-	TRBV1	-	TRBJ2-3	TGCACCAGCATTAAGGGAGAAAGCACAGATACGCAGTATTTT	CTSIKGESTDTQYF
-	TRBV4-1	-	TRBJ1-2	TGCGCCAGCAGCCAAGAAAGGGTGGGCCCGAGCGGCTATGGCTACACCTTC	CASSQERVGPSGYGYTF
-	TRBV21-1	-	TRBJ1-1	TGTGCCAGCAGCAAAGCTGACAGTTGGAACACTGAAGCTTTCTTT	CASSKADSWNTEAFF
-	TRBV6-5	-	TRBJ1-5	TGTGCCAGCAGTCAGAGGAGTAGCAATCAGCCCCAGCATTTT	CASSQRSSNQPQHF
-	TRBV4-1	-	TRBJ1-2	TGCGCCAGCAGCCAACCGAGAGGCTATTTAGGAGTCGAGTTCACCTTC	CASSQPRGYLGVEFTF
-	TRBV18	-	TRBJ2-3	TGTGCCAGCTCACCACTCGTGAGCACAGATACGCAGTATTTT	CASSPLVSTDTQYF
-	TRBV7-2	-	TRBJ1-1	TGTGCCAGCAGCTTGGTAAGTGACACTGAAGCTTTCTTT	CASSLVSDTEAFF
-	TRBV5-6	-	TRBJ2-7	TGTGCCAGCAGAGATTACAGGCACTACGAGCAGTACTTC	CASRDYRHYEQYF
few	TRBV25-1	-	TRBJ1-2	TGTGCCAGCAGTGAATCGACCGGGGTCGGCTATGGCTACACCTTC	CASSESTGVGYGYTF
-	TRBV6-6	-	TRBJ1-3	TGTGCCAGCAGTTCCGGAAGGGGCTCTGGAAACACCATATATTTT	CASSSGRGSGNTIYF
-	TRBV10-2	-	TRBJ1-4	TGCGCCAGCAGGGATACCCTAGAAAAACTGTTTTTT	CASRDTLEKLFF